The rows below give T cell receptor beta chains drawn from one sample of a study of cytomegalovirus exposure and HLA in healthy donors. Profiling relied on immunoSEQ multiplex PCR, and the TCRdb table lists in-frame clones only, not all of them. The sample holds about 270,000 clones; roughly two thirds are singletons and the top ten take around 2.3%. The sample taken for sequencing was PBMCs. The receptors shown here come from a female donor in good health and CMV-seronegative. CDR3s include the opening cysteine and the closing phenylalanine or tryptophan. The D gene is left open where the match is weak. Size values are once, few and many counts, or a class for expanded clones, and some rows have none.

>TRBV7-7|TRBJ2-2|TRBD2|-
CASSLVPSGTTGELFF
>TRBV6-5|TRBJ2-1|TRBD2|-
CASSTGTSGSYEQFF
>TRBV19|TRBJ2-1|TRBD2|-
CASSILASGNEQFF
>TRBV10-3|TRBJ1-6|TRBD1|-
CAIRTGDDNSPLHF
>TRBV5-6|-|TRBD1|once
CASSLGQGSVYYEQYF
>TRBV25-1|TRBJ1-5|-|-
CASSPGWNQPQHF
>TRBV28|TRBJ2-2|TRBD1|once
CASSPYDRATGELFF
>TRBV7-9|-|-|-
CASSPVPGHSYEQYF
>TRBV6-1|TRBJ2-7|TRBD2|-
CASSEFILSLAATYEQYF
>TRBV6-1|TRBJ1-2|-|-
CASQFLTGNYGYTF
>TRBV4-2|TRBJ1-1|-|-
CASSQIWWGGAEAFF
>TRBV11-3|TRBJ2-1|TRBD2|-
CASSFSSGRGDSNEQFF
>TRBV11-2|TRBJ2-3|-|few
CASSSSWSGGTDTQYF
>TRBV20-1|-|-|-
CSASNHEQYF
>TRBV15|-|TRBD2|-
CATSRGGATSGSYEQYF
>TRBV20-1|TRBJ2-3|-|few
CSARDSDTQYF
>TRBV1|TRBJ2-1|-|-
CTSSPGTSGRAYNEQFF
>TRBV11-2|TRBJ2-5|-|once
CASSSPGGRQGTQYF
>TRBV7-9|TRBJ2-7|TRBD1|-
CASMGQASYEQYF
>TRBV7-3|TRBJ2-7|TRBD2|-
CASSLLAGPPYEQYF
>TRBV6-5|TRBJ2-1|TRBD2|-
CASRERESHNEQFF
>TRBV28|TRBJ1-4|TRBD1|few
CASSSQGAANEKLFF
>TRBV5-5|TRBJ2-7|-|-
CASSLQGHSYEQYF
>TRBV5-1|TRBJ2-7|-|once
CASSLVLDSYEQYF
>TRBV10-3|TRBJ2-7|TRBD1|-
CAISDRGYEQYF
>TRBV11-2|TRBJ1-3|-|-
CASSFEVARNTIYF
>TRBV7-2|TRBJ2-1|-|-
CASSSRGGNEQFF
>TRBV9|TRBJ2-3|-|-
CASSVVSTNTDTQYF
>TRBV9|TRBJ2-1|TRBD2|-
CASSVRLAGGYNEQFF
>TRBV29-1|TRBJ2-5|TRBD2|-
CSPKRGKAETQYF
>TRBV7-6|TRBJ2-7|-|-
CASSLTRVTYEQYF
>TRBV12-5|TRBJ2-7|-|few
CASGSGIGEQYF
>TRBV5-4|TRBJ1-1|TRBD1|-
CASSFLTGLYTEAFF
>TRBV11-2|TRBJ2-1|-|-
CASSGGASYNEQFF
>TRBV11-2|TRBJ2-5|TRBD2|-
CASRGSGRGETQYF
>TRBV7-7|TRBJ2-4|TRBD2|-
CASSPGRGGNIQYF
>TRBV28|TRBJ2-7|TRBD2|few
CASSPLTSQYEQYF
>TRBV5-6|TRBJ2-1|TRBD2|-
CASSPFAGGHNEQFF
>TRBV7-9|TRBJ2-7|-|-
CASSLSYRDEQYF
>TRBV25-1|TRBJ2-5|TRBD1|-
CASSDSLGQGGGGETQYF
>TRBV7-9|TRBJ1-1|-|-
CASSSLGENTEAFF
>TRBV6-1|TRBJ2-5|TRBD1|-
CASTGKGTGSKTQYF
>TRBV27|TRBJ2-1|-|-
CASSSLGGSYNEQFF
>TRBV7-9|TRBJ1-2|-|-
CASSAAVYGYTF
>TRBV7-5|TRBJ2-7|-|-
CARSLYDPYNFYEQYF
>TRBV29-1|TRBJ2-3|-|-
CSAAPGGTDTQYF
>TRBV30|TRBJ2-7|TRBD2|once
CAWRPLAGEGYEQYF
>TRBV23-1|TRBJ2-5|-|few
CASSHSPDRNRSQETQYF
>TRBV6-5|TRBJ1-1|TRBD1|few
CASSSRDRGAEAFF
>TRBV5-6|TRBJ1-5|TRBD1|-
CASSLRQGTYSNQPQHF
>TRBV9|TRBJ1-2|-|-
CASSVEGTDSSYGYTF
>TRBV5-4|TRBJ2-6|TRBD1|-
CASSAGQGNAGANVLTF
>TRBV2|TRBJ1-5|-|-
CASSGLESNQPQHF
>TRBV27|TRBJ2-1|TRBD2|-
CASSLTSGNINEQFF
>TRBV2|TRBJ2-1|TRBD2|-
CASSGGPRTSFYEQFF
>TRBV27|TRBJ1-4|TRBD1|-
CASSLGTGMTNEKLFF
>TRBV19|TRBJ2-1|-|-
CASSETVDNEQFF
>TRBV27|TRBJ2-1|TRBD2|-
CASSFRTSADNEQFF
>TRBV5-8|TRBJ1-1|-|few
CASSLVMGAGNTEAFF
>TRBV13|TRBJ2-5|TRBD2|-
CASSLGGASGSWETQYF